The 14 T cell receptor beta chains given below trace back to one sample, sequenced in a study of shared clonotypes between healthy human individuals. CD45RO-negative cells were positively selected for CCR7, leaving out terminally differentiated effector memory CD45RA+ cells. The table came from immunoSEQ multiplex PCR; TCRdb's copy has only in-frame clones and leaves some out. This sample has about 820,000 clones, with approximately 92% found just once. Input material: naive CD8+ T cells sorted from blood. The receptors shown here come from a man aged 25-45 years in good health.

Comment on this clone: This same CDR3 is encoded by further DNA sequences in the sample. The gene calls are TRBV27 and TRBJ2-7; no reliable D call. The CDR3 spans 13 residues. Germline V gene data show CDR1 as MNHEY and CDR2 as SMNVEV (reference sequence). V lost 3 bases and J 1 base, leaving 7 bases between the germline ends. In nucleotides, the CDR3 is TGTGCCAGCAGTTTTCGAGGTTCCTACGAGCAGTACTTC. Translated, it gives CASSFRGSYEQYF.

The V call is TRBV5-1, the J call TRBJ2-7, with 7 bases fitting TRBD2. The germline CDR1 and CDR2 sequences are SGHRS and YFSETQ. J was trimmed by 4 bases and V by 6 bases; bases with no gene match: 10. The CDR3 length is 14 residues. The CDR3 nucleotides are TGCGCCAGCACCCCAGCGGGGCAGCCTTACGAGCAGTACTTC. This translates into CASTPAGQPYEQYF.

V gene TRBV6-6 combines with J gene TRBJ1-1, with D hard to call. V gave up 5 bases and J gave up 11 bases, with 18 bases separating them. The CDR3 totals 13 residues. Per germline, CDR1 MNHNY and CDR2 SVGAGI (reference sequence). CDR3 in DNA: TGTGCCAGCAGTCCCGGTCTCCTATCCCTTGCTTTCTTT. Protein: CASSPGLLSLAFF.

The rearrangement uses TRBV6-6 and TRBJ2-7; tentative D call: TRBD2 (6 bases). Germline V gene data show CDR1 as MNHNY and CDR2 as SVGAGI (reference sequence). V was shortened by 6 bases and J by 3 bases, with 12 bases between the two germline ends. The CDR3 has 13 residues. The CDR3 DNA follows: TGTGCCAGCAGCGGGACTCCTGTCTACGAGCAGTACTTC. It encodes CASSGTPVYEQYF.

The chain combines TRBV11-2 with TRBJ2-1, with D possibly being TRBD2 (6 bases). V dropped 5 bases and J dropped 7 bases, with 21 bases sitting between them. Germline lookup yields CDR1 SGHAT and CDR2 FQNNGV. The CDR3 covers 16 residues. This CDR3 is CASSPRLGLSGNEQFF. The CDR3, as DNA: TGTGCCAGCAGCCCCCGGTTGGGACTCTCAGGGAATGAGCAGTTCTTC.

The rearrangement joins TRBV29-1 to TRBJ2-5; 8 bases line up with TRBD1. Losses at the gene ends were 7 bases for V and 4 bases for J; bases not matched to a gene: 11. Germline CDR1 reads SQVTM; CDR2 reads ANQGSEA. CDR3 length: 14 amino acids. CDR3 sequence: CSAIRQGKGETQYF. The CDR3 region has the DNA TGCAGCGCAATCCGACAGGGGAAAGGAGAGACCCAGTACTTC.

In DNA, the CDR3 is TGTGCCAGCAGTTTGAGTGGGGGGTCCTACGAGCAGTACTTC. It specifies CASSLSGGSYEQYF. The chain links TRBV28 to TRBJ2-7; D is perhaps TRBD2 (6 bases). The CDR3 has 14 amino acids. CDR1 is MDHEN and CDR2 is SYDVKM in the germline V gene. With 3 bases removed from V and 1 base from J, the gap between germline ends came to 10 bases.

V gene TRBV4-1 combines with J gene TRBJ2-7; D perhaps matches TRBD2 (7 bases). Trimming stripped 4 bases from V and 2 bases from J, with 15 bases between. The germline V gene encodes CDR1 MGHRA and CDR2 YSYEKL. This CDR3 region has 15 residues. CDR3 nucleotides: TGCGCCAGCAGCCCGGAGGGAGGGGGGCCCTACGAGCAGTACTTC. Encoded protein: CASSPEGGGPYEQYF.

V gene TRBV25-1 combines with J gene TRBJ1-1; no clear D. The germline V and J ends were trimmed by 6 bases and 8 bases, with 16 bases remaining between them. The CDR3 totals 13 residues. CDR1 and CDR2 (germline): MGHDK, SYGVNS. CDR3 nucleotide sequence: TGTGCCAGCAGGCTATCCGGGTCCTACGAAGCTTTCTTT. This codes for CASRLSGSYEAFF.

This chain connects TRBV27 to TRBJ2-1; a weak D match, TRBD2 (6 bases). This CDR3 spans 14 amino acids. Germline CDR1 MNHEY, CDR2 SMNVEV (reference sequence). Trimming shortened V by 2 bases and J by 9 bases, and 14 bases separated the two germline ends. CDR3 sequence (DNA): TGTGCCAGCAGTTTAGGGGGTCAGGGAGGTGAGCAGTTCTTC. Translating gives CASSLGGQGGEQFF.

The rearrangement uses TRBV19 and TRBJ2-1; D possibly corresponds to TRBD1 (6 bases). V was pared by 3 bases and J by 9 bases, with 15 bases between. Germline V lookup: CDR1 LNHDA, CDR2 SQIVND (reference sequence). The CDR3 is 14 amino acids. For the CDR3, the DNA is TGTGCCAGTAGTATGAGTCAGGGGTTGAGTGAGCAGTTCTTC. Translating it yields CASSMSQGLSEQFF.

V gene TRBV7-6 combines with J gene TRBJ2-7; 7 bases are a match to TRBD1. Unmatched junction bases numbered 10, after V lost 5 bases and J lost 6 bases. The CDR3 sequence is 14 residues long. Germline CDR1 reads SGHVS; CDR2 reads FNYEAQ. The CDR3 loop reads CASSLTGERGEQYF. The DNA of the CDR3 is TGTGCCAGCAGCCTCACAGGGGAGCGAGGCGAGCAGTACTTC.

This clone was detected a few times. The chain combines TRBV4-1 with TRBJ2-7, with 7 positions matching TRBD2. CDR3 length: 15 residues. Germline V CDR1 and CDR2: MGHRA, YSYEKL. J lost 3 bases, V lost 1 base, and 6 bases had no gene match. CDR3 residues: CASSQVETSRYEQYF. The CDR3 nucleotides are TGCGCCAGCAGCCAAGTCGAGACTAGCCGCTACGAGCAGTACTTC.

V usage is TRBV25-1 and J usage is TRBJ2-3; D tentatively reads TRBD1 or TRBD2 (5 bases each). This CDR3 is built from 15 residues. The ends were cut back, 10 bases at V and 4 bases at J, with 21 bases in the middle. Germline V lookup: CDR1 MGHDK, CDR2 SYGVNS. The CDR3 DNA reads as TGTGCCACCATGAGAGGGGCTAGAGTTTCAGATACGCAGTATTTT. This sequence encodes CATMRGARVSDTQYF.